The T cell receptor beta chain described here comes from a study of T cell responses to AZD1222 COVID-19 vaccine (dated by TCRdb to about 2021). In terms of the full investigation: A total of under 250 trial participants underwent TCR sequencing, of whom about 210 had received two doses of AZD1222 and 26 had received two doses of the MenACWY control vaccine. Trial participants were enrolled into age subgroups of 18-55, 56-69 and 70-plus years, which contained approximately 150, 30 and 60 TCR-sequenced participants, respectively. Points the paper makes about the study in general: The vaccine-associated CD4 TCRs covered the entire spike protein, and the dominant responses fell in regions 160-218 and 743-854. Conclusions about previously exposed vaccinees were limited because only six or seven AZD1222 recipients were SARS-CoV-2 seropositive at baseline. Reportedly, almost half of the unique spike-specific TCRs recognized epitopes lying outside the regions that are mutated in the B.1.351 and B.1.1.7 variants. In the small 56-69-year group, the increase in depth fell short of significance, most likely because of low power. After two AZD1222 doses, spike-specific TCR breadth and depth were significantly higher than at day 0 and than in MenACWY recipients. Because no samples from the day 14 peak response were available, repertoires could be characterized only after the peak T cell response. Most participants were white British and females outnumbered males, and the authors suggested that clonal diversity may have been underestimated.

Per the publication, the time point label means: about 28 days (+/-7) after the second vaccine dose. Because spike-specific TCR depth and breadth did not differ between the two schedules, AZD1222 recipients who got a second dose at roughly 4 weeks were pooled with those who got a second dose at roughly 12 weeks. Vaccinee samples came from UK trials COV001 and COV002, including a single-blind randomized controlled phase 2/3 trial of AZD1222 (ChAdOx1 nCoV-19) in healthy adults. For TCRbeta chain sequencing, PBMC samples were collected from trial participants at day 0 and at day 28 after the second dose. On this clone: The antigen it binds to is not known. Base qualities were left out, and no much larger clone turns up one base away.

The CDR3 contains 18 residues, cysteine and phenylalanine counted. The DNA shown is the 54-base CDR3, in frame from base 1. The CDR3 regions of human TCRbeta chains were analyzed by immunosequencing. The original pipeline was this. TCRs in the repertoires were matched against a reference library of SARS-CoV-2-specific TCRs that had been generated with the MIRA antigen-specificity platform. Breadth meant the fraction of unique TCRs that were SARS-CoV-2-associated, whereas depth meant the fraction of total T cells that were SARS-CoV-2-associated. Using the MIRA data, each spike-specific TCR was assigned both to the spike region to which the TCR was reactive and to a CD4 or CD8 class. Log10-transformed breadth and depth values were compared by one-way ANOVA with Sidak's multiple comparisons tests. What TCRdb holds here is the immuneACCESS table cut down to in-frame rearrangements. Part of the clones is not present; checked against another copy, under half of the missing clones reflect an unresolved V gene, and the others are unexplained. For V, J and clone size, that table is used; D and trimming come from the DNA. The sample table contains more than 150,000 clones; only one count was recorded for approximately 90% of them. The biggest ten clones account for about 3.5% of the sample.

The V and J genes are TRBV7-5 and TRBJ2-5; the table's D call, TRBD1, has no DNA check behind it. TRBV7-5 constitutes a pseudogene. The sample in question was peripheral blood, obtained 28 days after the second AZD1222 dose. The receptor was derived from an adult who received the AZD1222 COVID-19 vaccine. The nucleotide sequence is TGTGCCAGAAGCTCCCGGGACAGAGATAAACCCAGGGGAGAGACCCAGTACTTC. This sequence encodes CARSSRDRDKPRGETQYF.